One TCR beta chain is described in this entry. Its antigen is currently unknown. The PCR had 60 Vbeta and 13 Jbeta primers. Some clones are missing from TCRdb's copy, which holds only in-frame ones; the method was immunoSEQ multiplex PCR. Of 110,000 or so clones listed, over 65% are singletons. The data derive from a study of cytomegalovirus exposure and HLA in healthy donors. Study-level points and caveats: Most TCR beta V segments were productive about 90% or about 30% of the time in an earlier analysis. Indistinguishable V segments such as TRBV6-2 and TRBV6-3 were excluded.

The V gene lost 8 bases and the J gene lost 2 bases, with 13 bases spanning the gap. The CDR3 runs to 14 residues. CDR1 is KGHSH and CDR2 is LQKENI in the germline V gene. Sequencing was performed on PBMCs. The TCR was taken from a woman in her 30s in good health and CMV-seropositive. The V and J genes are TRBV18 and TRBJ1-5; D not resolved. The DNA for the CDR3 is TGTGCCAGCACAAAGTCGGGTGGCAATCAGCCCCAGCATTTT. It yields the protein CASTKSGGNQPQHF.